Shown below are 8 T cell receptor beta chains from a single sample sequenced in a study of shared clonotypes between healthy human individuals. TCRdb's copy holds only in-frame clones and misses some; the assay was immunoSEQ multiplex PCR. The table shows around 2.5 million clones, with roughly 93% occurring only once. Sequenced: naive CD4+ T cells from PBMCs. Regarding subset: CD45RA+ positively selected. The receptor source for this set is a man between 18 and 29 years old in good health. Some clones in this sample may be carry-over from other donors' samples.

Comments on this clone: Additional DNA sequences in this sample encode the identical CDR3. The chain joins TRBV28 to TRBJ1-2, with TRBD1 matching 8 bases. The trim removed 2 bases at V and 7 bases at J, leaving 6 bases unmatched. The CDR3 loop spans 14 amino acids. Germline loops: CDR1 MDHEN, CDR2 SYDVKM. The CDR3 here is CASSLRTGGGGYTF. The CDR3 bases are TGTGCCAGCAGTTTACGTACAGGGGGAGGTGGCTACACCTTC.

The genes are TRBV19 and TRBJ2-3; D gene ambiguous. V was shortened by 3 bases and J by 1 base, with 14 bases between the two germline ends. Germline CDR1 is LNHDA and CDR2 is SQIVND (reference sequence). This CDR3 has 16 amino acids. DNA of the CDR3: TGTGCCAGTAGTATCACCGGGTCGGGCGGCACAGATACGCAGTATTTT. Translated, it gives CASSITGSGGTDTQYF.

This chain connects TRBV6-1 to TRBJ1-2, with D hard to call. Deletions cut 0 bases from V and 4 bases from J, with 15 bases between. This CDR3 spans 16 amino acids. In germline, CDR1 is MNHNS, CDR2 SASEGT. CDR3 coding DNA: TGTGCCAGCAGTGAAGCCCCTGACGGATCTCCCTATGGCTACACCTTC. Its protein is CASSEAPDGSPYGYTF.

DNA for the CDR3: TGTGCCAGCAGTTATACTAGCGGGACACCCTCCAAACAGTTCTTC. Protein sequence: CASSYTSGTPSKQFF. The chain recombines TRBV6-5 with TRBJ2-1; 10 nucleotides agree with TRBD2. With 3 bases clipped from V and 13 bases from J, the junction kept 12 bases outside the gene matches. The length of the CDR3 is 15 residues. The germline V gene encodes CDR1 MNHEY and CDR2 SVGAGI.

This clone was observed once. The chain uses TRBV14 and TRBJ2-7; possibly TRBD2 for D (5 bases). The CDR3 length is 17 residues. V was cut by 0 bases and J by 5 bases, with 20 bases left in between. The germline CDR1 and CDR2 sequences are SGHDN and FVKESK. DNA of the CDR3: TGTGCCAGCAGCCAAGACGAGAGACCTATGTACGGGGACGAGCAGTACTTC. Protein product: CASSQDERPMYGDEQYF. Complete variable domain (other parts from reference TRBV14 and TRBJ2-7): EAGVTQFPSHSVIEKGQTVTLRCDPISGHDNLYWYRRVMGKEIKFLLHFVKESKQDESGMPNNRFLAERTGGTYSTLKVQPAELEDSGVYFCASSQDERPMYGDEQYFGPGTRLTVT.

The J gene is TRBJ1-1, the V gene TRBV6-5; 11 bases are a match to TRBD1. The junction had 0 bases not matched to a gene; V was cut back by 5 bases and J by 4 bases. Germline values: CDR1 MNHEY, CDR2 SVGAGI. The CDR3 is 13 amino acids. The CDR3 DNA reads as TGTGCCAGCAGTGGGACAGGGGGCACTGAAGCTTTCTTT. This sequence encodes CASSGTGGTEAFF.

This chain connects TRBV5-1 to TRBJ2-3; 8 nucleotides agree with TRBD1. The CDR3 is made up of 16 amino acids. The junction had 3 bases not matched to a gene; V was cut back by 0 bases and J by 0 bases. Germline CDR1 is SGHRS and CDR2 is YFSETQ. CDR3 residues: CASSLGQGTSTDTQYF. CDR3 in DNA: TGCGCCAGCAGCTTGGGACAGGGGACTAGCACAGATACGCAGTATTTT. Together with reference TRBV5-1 and TRBJ2-3, the CDR3 gives the full variable domain: KAGVTQTPRYLIKTRGQQVTLSCSPISGHRSVSWYQQTPGQGLQFLFEYFSETQRNKGNFPGRFSGRQFSNSRSEMNVSTLELGDSALYLCASSLGQGTSTDTQYFGPGTRLTVL.

CDR3 loop: CASSIAPWTSGKGEQYF. In DNA, the CDR3 is TGTGCCAGTAGTATTGCACCCTGGACTAGCGGAAAGGGCGAGCAGTACTTC. J is TRBJ2-7 and V is TRBV19; the match to TRBD2 covers 10 bases. Germline V gives CDR1 LNHDA, CDR2 SQIVND (reference sequence). This CDR3 is 17 amino acids long. The junction had 14 bases not matched to a gene; V was cut back by 3 bases and J by 6 bases.